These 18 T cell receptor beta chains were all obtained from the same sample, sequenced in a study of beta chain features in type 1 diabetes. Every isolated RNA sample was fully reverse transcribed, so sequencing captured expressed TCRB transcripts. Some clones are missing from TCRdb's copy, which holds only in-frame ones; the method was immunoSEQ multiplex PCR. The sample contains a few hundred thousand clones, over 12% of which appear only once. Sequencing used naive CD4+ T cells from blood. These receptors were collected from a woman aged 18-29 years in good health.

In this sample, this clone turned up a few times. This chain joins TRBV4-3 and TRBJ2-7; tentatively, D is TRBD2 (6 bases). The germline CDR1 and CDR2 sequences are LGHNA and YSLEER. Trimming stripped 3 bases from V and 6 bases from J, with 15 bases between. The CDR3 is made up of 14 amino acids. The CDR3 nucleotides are TGCGCCAGCAGCCAGCGGATCGGGAGCGGCGAGCAGTACTTC. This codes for CASSQRIGSGEQYF.

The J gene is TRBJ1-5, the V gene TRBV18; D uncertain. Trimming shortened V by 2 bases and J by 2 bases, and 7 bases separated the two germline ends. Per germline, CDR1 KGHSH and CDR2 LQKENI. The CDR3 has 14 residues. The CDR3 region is CASSPTGGNQPQHF. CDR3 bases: TGTGCCAGCTCACCAACTGGTGGCAATCAGCCCCAGCATTTT.

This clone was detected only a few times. The CDR3 DNA sequence: TGTGCCTGGAGTGTACTTAGCGGGAGGTCTAGCACAGATACGCAGTATTTT. Amino acid sequence: CAWSVLSGRSSTDTQYF. The V call is TRBV30, the J call TRBJ2-3; the match to TRBD2 covers 10 bases. The CDR3 extends over 17 amino acids. The junction had 6 bases not matched to a gene; V was cut back by 0 bases and J by 0 bases. Germline V gene lookup returns CDR1 GTSNPN and CDR2 SVGIG (reference sequence).

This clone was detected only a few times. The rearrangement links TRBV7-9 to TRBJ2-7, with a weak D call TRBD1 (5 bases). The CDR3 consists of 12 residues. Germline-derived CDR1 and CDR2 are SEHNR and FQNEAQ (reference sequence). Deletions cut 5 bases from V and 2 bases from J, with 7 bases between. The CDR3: CASSPGTYEQYF. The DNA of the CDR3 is TGTGCCAGCAGCCCAGGGACCTACGAGCAGTACTTC.

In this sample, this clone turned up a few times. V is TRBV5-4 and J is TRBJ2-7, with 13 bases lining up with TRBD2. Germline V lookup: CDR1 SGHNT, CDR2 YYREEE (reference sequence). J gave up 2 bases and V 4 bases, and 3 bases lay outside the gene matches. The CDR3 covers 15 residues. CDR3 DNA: TGTGCCAGCAGCCCTGGACTAGCGGGAGCCTACGAGCAGTACTTC. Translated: CASSPGLAGAYEQYF.

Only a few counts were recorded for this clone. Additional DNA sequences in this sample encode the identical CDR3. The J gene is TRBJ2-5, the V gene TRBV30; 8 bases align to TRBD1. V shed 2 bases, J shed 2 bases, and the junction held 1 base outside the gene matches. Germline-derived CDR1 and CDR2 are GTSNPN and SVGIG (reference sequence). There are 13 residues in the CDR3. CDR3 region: CAWSRQGQETQYF. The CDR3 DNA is TGTGCCTGGAGTAGACAGGGGCAAGAGACCCAGTACTTC.

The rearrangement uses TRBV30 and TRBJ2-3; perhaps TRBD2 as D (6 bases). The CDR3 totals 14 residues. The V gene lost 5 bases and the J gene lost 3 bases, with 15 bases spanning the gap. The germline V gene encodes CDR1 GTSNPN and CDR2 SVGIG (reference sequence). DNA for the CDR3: TGTGCCTGGGGGCGGGGCTGGTTGACAGATACGCAGTATTTT. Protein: CAWGRGWLTDTQYF.

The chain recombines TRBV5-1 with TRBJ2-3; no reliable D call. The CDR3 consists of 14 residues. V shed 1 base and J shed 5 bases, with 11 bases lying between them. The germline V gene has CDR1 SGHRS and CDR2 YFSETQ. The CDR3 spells CASSLWSAEDTQYF. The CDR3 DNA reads TGCGCCAGCAGCTTGTGGTCGGCGGAAGATACGCAGTATTTT. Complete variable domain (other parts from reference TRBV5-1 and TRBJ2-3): KAGVTQTPRYLIKTRGQQVTLSCSPISGHRSVSWYQQTPGQGLQFLFEYFSETQRNKGNFPGRFSGRQFSNSRSEMNVSTLELGDSALYLCASSLWSAEDTQYFGPGTRLTVL.

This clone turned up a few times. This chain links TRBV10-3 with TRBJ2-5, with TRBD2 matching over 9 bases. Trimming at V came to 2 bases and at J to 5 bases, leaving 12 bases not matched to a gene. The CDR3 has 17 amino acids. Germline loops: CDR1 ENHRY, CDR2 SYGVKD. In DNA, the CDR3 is TGTGCCATCAGTGAGATTGGTAGCGGGAGTCTCGGGGAGACCCAGTACTTC. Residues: CAISEIGSGSLGETQYF.

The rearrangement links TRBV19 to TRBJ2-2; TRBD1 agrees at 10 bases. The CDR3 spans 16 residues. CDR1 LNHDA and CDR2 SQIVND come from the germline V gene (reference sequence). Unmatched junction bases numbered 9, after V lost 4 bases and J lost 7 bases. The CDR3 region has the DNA TGTGCCAGTAGTAGAACTGGACAGGGGGTTAGCGGGGAGCTGTTTTTT. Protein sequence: CASSRTGQGVSGELFF.

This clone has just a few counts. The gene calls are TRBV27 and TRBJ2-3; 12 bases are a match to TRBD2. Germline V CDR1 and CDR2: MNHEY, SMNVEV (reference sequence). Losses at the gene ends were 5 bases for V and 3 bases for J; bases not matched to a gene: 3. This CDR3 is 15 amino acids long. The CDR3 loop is CASSPSGRVTDTQYF. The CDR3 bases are TGTGCCAGCAGTCCTAGCGGGAGGGTTACAGATACGCAGTATTTT.

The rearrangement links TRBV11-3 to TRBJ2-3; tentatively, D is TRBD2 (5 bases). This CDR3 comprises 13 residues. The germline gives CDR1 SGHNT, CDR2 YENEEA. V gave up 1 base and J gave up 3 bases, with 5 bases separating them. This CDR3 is CASSLGGTDTQYF. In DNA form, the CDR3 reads TGTGCCAGCAGCTTAGGCGGGACAGATACGCAGTATTTT.

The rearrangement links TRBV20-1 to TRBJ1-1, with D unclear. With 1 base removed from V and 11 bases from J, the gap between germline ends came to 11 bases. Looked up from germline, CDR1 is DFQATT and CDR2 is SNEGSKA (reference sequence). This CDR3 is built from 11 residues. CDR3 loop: CSARGPSPAFF. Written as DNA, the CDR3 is TGCAGTGCTAGAGGGCCCTCTCCGGCTTTCTTT.

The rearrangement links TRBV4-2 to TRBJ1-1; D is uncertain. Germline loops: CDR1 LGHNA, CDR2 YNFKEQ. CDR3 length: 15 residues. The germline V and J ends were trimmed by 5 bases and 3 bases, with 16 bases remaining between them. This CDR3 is CASSKTEGEYTEAFF. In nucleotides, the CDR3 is TGTGCCAGCAGCAAAACAGAGGGTGAGTACACTGAAGCTTTCTTT.

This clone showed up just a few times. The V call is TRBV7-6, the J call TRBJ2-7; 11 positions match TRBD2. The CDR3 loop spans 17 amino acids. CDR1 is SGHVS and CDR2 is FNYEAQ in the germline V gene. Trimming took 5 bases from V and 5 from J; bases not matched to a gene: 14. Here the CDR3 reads CASSIQPLAGGSDEQYF. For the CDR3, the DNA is TGTGCCAGCAGCATACAACCCTTAGCGGGAGGGAGCGACGAGCAGTACTTC.

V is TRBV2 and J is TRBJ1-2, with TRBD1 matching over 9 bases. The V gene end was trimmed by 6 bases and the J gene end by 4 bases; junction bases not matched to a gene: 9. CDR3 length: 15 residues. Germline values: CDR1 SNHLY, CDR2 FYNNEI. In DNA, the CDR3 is TGTGCCAGCAGCCCTGAAACAGGGGGCGGCTATGGCTACACCTTC. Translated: CASSPETGGGYGYTF. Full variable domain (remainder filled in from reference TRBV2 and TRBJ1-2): EPEVTQTPSHQVTQMGQEVILRCVPISNHLYFYWYRQILGQKVEFLVSFYNNEISEKSEIFDDQFSVERPDGSNFTLKIRSTKLEDSAMYFCASSPETGGGYGYTFGSGTRLTVV.

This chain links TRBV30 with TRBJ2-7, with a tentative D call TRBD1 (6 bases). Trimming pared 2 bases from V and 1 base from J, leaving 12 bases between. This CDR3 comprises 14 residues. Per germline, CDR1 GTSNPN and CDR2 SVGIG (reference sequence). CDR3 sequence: CAWSPPGQSYEQYF. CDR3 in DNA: TGTGCCTGGAGTCCCCCGGGACAATCCTACGAGCAGTACTTC.

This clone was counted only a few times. CDR3 protein: CASSLQGTQYF. DNA of the CDR3: TGTGCCAGCAGTCTCCAGGGAACCCAGTACTTC. The chain has TRBV28 and TRBJ2-5; D may be TRBD1 (5 bases). Trimming cost V 5 bases and J 8 bases, with 9 bases left between them. The CDR3 has 11 amino acids. CDR1 and CDR2 (germline): MDHEN, SYDVKM.